These 32 T cell receptor beta chains originate from one sample sequenced in a study of response to subunit inactivated influenza vaccine. In TCRdb, the RT-PCR reads were re-called with MiXCR into one record per CDR3 protein. This sample carries around 200,000 distinct CDR3 sequences, approximately 9.2% of them seen once, and the ten largest clones take 11%. The sequencing used non-naive T cells sorted from PBMCs, collected on the day of vaccination. These TCRs come from a man aged 50-60 years who received an inactivated influenza vaccine.

This clonotype has more than one count but fewer than ten. The chain employs TRBV5-1 and TRBJ2-3; 7 bases align to TRBD2. Germline lookup yields CDR1 SGHRS and CDR2 YFSETQ. Trimming took 7 bases from V and 6 from J; bases not matched to a gene: 26. CDR3 length: 19 amino acids. Written as DNA, the CDR3 is TGCGCCAGCTCGGAGAACCCCAGTGGTCTAGGCGGGAGAGGGGATACGCAGTATTTT. Translated, it gives CASSENPSGLGGRGDTQYF. Filled out from reference TRBV5-1 and TRBJ2-3, the complete variable domain reads KAGVTQTPRYLIKTRGQQVTLSCSPISGHRSVSWYQQTPGQGLQFLFEYFSETQRNKGNFPGRFSGRQFSNSRSEMNVSTLELGDSALYLCASSENPSGLGGRGDTQYFGPGTRLTVL.

The chain recombines TRBV7-2 with TRBJ2-3; D uncertain. CDR3 length: 16 amino acids. The germline CDR1 and CDR2 sequences are SGHTA and FQGNSA. V gave up 0 bases and J gave up 0 bases, with 10 bases separating them. In nucleotides, the CDR3 is TGTGCCAGCAGCTTAGCGCACACGGTGAGCACAGATACGCAGTATTTT. Encoded protein: CASSLAHTVSTDTQYF.

The CDR3 nucleotides are TGTGCCAGCAGCTTAGATACAGGGCCAGAGACCCAGTACTTC. It specifies CASSLDTGPETQYF. This chain connects TRBV11-2 to TRBJ2-5; a weak D match, TRBD1 (6 bases). The CDR3 spans 14 residues. The V end lost 0 bases, the J end lost 4 bases, and 9 bases lay between the germline ends. CDR1 is SGHAT and CDR2 is FQNNGV in the germline V gene.

The rearrangement joins TRBV6-1 to TRBJ1-1; D is uncertain. Germline CDR1 is MNHNS and CDR2 is SASEGT. Deletions cut 6 bases from V and 1 base from J, with 9 bases between. This CDR3 spans 13 amino acids. CDR3: CASSVTANTEAFF. The CDR3 coding sequence is TGTGCCAGCAGCGTAACAGCGAACACTGAAGCTTTCTTT.

V and J are TRBV20-1 and TRBJ1-1; D is ambiguous. V was cut by 0 bases and J by 1 base, with 12 bases left in between. This CDR3 has 15 residues. The germline gives CDR1 DFQATT, CDR2 SNEGSKA (reference sequence). Here the CDR3 DNA reads TGCAGTGCTAGAGATTATTACGGCGGGAACACTGAAGCTTTCTTT. Translating it yields CSARDYYGGNTEAFF.

This clonotype has ten or more counts. J is TRBJ2-1 and V is TRBV5-1, with D uncertain. V was pared by 4 bases and J by 1 base, with 9 bases between. The CDR3 has 14 amino acids. Germline assignment: CDR1 SGHRS and CDR2 YFSETQ. CDR3 in amino acids: CASSPSQSYNEQFF. The CDR3, as DNA: TGCGCCAGCAGCCCGAGCCAATCCTACAATGAGCAGTTCTTC.

The chain employs TRBV7-2 and TRBJ1-4; D perhaps matches TRBD1 (6 bases). Deletions cut 6 bases from V and 2 bases from J, with 13 bases between. CDR3 length: 15 residues. The germline CDR1 and CDR2 sequences are SGHTA and FQGNSA. The CDR3 sequence is CASRVLGGTNEKLFF. The CDR3 nucleotides are TGTGCCAGCAGGGTTTTAGGGGGGACTAATGAAAAACTGTTTTTT.

A word on this clonotype: This sequence may be a read error, since a much larger clone differs from it by one base. The DNA for the CDR3 is TGCAGTGCTAGAGCGAGGGTAGGTTCGATCTTC. Translation: CSARARVGSIF. The V and J genes are TRBV20-1 and TRBJ2-1; a possible D gene is TRBD2 (5 bases). Germline CDR1 DFQATT, CDR2 SNEGSKA (reference sequence). The CDR3 is 11 amino acids.

This clonotype was found a few times. This chain uses TRBV20-1 with TRBJ2-5; D gene unclear. CDR3 length: 14 residues. CDR1 and CDR2 from the germline V gene are DFQATT and SNEGSKA (reference sequence). Trimming pared 1 base from V and 1 base from J, leaving 10 bases between. The DNA of the CDR3 is TGCAGTGCTAGAGTTTCCCGGGCCCAAGAGACCCAGTACTTC. This translates into CSARVSRAQETQYF.

The chain uses TRBV13 and TRBJ1-2; D uncertain. Looked up from germline, CDR1 is PRHDT and CDR2 is FYEKMQ (reference sequence). The length of the CDR3 is 13 residues. The V and J ends lost 3 bases and 3 bases respectively, with 8 bases between them. Written as DNA, the CDR3 is TGTGCCAGCAGCTTCCGGGGTGACTATGGCTACACCTTC. Protein: CASSFRGDYGYTF.

The V gene is TRBV7-2, the J gene TRBJ2-3; the D call may be TRBD1 or TRBD2 (6 bases each). V was trimmed by 1 base and J by 6 bases, leaving 11 bases between them. This CDR3 spans 14 amino acids. Germline CDR1 and CDR2: SGHTA and FQGNSA. The CDR3 spells CASSLGGAGDTQYF. CDR3 sequence (DNA): TGTGCCAGCAGCTTAGGGGGGGCCGGGGATACGCAGTATTTT.

The sample holds a few counts of this clonotype. The chain is built from TRBV20-1 and TRBJ1-6; 7 nucleotides match TRBD1. Germline assignment: CDR1 DFQATT and CDR2 SNEGSKA (reference sequence). The CDR3 runs to 15 residues. Unmatched junction bases numbered 14, after V lost 6 bases and J lost 9 bases. The chain's CDR3 is CSANPTGDVTSPLHF. The CDR3 region has the DNA TGCAGTGCCAATCCTACAGGGGATGTTACTTCACCCCTCCACTTT.

This clonotype was counted a few times. J is TRBJ1-1 and V is TRBV7-2, with D unresolved. The CDR3 runs to 15 residues. Germline V gene data show CDR1 as SGHTA and CDR2 as FQGNSA. V lost 1 base and J lost 0, with 9 bases in between. CDR3 sequence (DNA): TGTGCCAGCAGCTTAGAAGCATTCCTGAACACTGAAGCTTTCTTT. This sequence encodes CASSLEAFLNTEAFF.

The rearrangement joins TRBV20-1 to TRBJ2-5; 9 bases fit TRBD2. This CDR3 has 13 amino acids. Losses at the gene ends were 2 bases for V and 5 bases for J; bases not matched to a gene: 3. From germline, CDR1 is DFQATT and CDR2 SNEGSKA (reference sequence). CDR3: CSARRSGGETQYF. For the CDR3, the DNA is TGCAGTGCTAGACGTAGCGGGGGTGAGACCCAGTACTTC.

This clonotype was counted many times. The rearrangement uses TRBV12-3 or TRBV12-4 and TRBJ1-5; 7 bases are a match to TRBD1. The CDR3 covers 14 residues. With 5 bases clipped from V and 5 bases from J, the junction kept 6 bases outside the gene matches. The CDR3 DNA is TGTGCCAGCAGTCACGACAGGGTACATCAGCCCCAGCATTTT. It yields the protein CASSHDRVHQPQHF.

V is TRBV5-5 and J is TRBJ2-7, with 8 nucleotides matching TRBD1. Germline values: CDR1 SGHKS, CDR2 YYEKEE (reference sequence). V dropped 2 bases and J dropped 3; count of bases not matched to a gene: 7. The CDR3 extends over 15 amino acids. The CDR3 DNA reads as TGTGCCAGCAGCTTTTCCGGGACAGGAGTCTACGAGCAGTACTTC. It is translated as CASSFSGTGVYEQYF.

Many counts were recorded for this clonotype. The chain has TRBV7-2 and TRBJ2-3; 8 nucleotides align to TRBD2. Trimming at V came to 1 base and at J to 2 bases, leaving 2 bases not matched to a gene. In germline, CDR1 is SGHTA, CDR2 FQGNSA. The length of the CDR3 is 15 residues. CDR3 in amino acids: CASSLVSGDTDTQYF. In DNA, the CDR3 is TGTGCCAGCAGCTTAGTTAGCGGGGACACAGATACGCAGTATTTT.

V is TRBV20-1 and J is TRBJ2-2; D call uncertain. This CDR3 contains 15 residues. Germline-derived CDR1 and CDR2 are DFQATT and SNEGSKA (reference sequence). The V end lost 3 bases, the J end lost 3 bases, and 14 bases lay between the germline ends. In nucleotides, the CDR3 is TGCAGTGCTAGTTCCACCACGTCTTACACCGGGGAGCTGTTTTTT. Its protein product is CSASSTTSYTGELFF.

This clonotype showed up many times. The chain combines TRBV20-1 with TRBJ2-3; tentatively, D is TRBD1 (5 bases). In germline, CDR1 is DFQATT, CDR2 SNEGSKA (reference sequence). V was trimmed by 6 bases and J by 4 bases, leaving 11 bases between them. The CDR3 extends over 12 amino acids. CDR3 sequence reads: CSARVSADTQYF. CDR3 nucleotide sequence: TGCAGTGCCAGGGTATCGGCAGATACGCAGTATTTT.

The chain recombines TRBV5-1 with TRBJ2-5, with D tentatively TRBD2 (6 bases). CDR1 is SGHRS, CDR2 YFSETQ, per germline. V was pared by 0 bases and J by 5 bases, with 11 bases between. The CDR3 sequence is 14 residues long. CDR3 nucleotide sequence: TGCGCCAGCAGCTTGGGGGAGGCTCGGGAGACCCAGTACTTC. The encoded protein is CASSLGEARETQYF.

The chain is built from TRBV18 and TRBJ2-3; no clear D. V was pared by 0 bases and J by 0 bases, with 10 bases between. CDR1 KGHSH and CDR2 LQKENI come from the germline V gene. This CDR3 spans 16 amino acids. The DNA of the CDR3 is TGTGCCAGCTCACCACCGGCGGCTACTAGCACAGATACGCAGTATTTT. Its translation is CASSPPAATSTDTQYF.

This clonotype was seen only a few times. The CDR3 nucleotides are TGTGCCAGCAGCCCCTCGCCTAGCGGACAAGAGACCCAGTACTTC. Protein sequence: CASSPSPSGQETQYF. V and J are TRBV7-2 and TRBJ2-5, with 7 bases aligning to TRBD2. The length of the CDR3 is 15 residues. Germline V CDR1 and CDR2: SGHTA, FQGNSA. V dropped 5 bases and J dropped 2; count of bases not matched to a gene: 8.

This chain connects TRBV5-1 to TRBJ2-2, with D tentatively TRBD1 (5 bases). The V and J ends lost 5 bases and 3 bases respectively, with 11 bases between them. The CDR3 length is 14 residues. Germline-derived CDR1 and CDR2 are SGHRS and YFSETQ. CDR3: CASSVRADTGELFF. Here the CDR3 DNA reads TGCGCCAGCAGTGTCAGGGCAGACACCGGGGAGCTGTTTTTT.

This clonotype was detected only a few times. J is TRBJ1-2 and V is TRBV7-9, with TRBD1 as a possible D gene (5 bases). The V and J ends lost 5 bases and 9 bases respectively, with 13 bases between them. This CDR3 contains 12 residues. Germline CDR1 SEHNR, CDR2 FQNEAQ (reference sequence). CDR3 nucleotide sequence: TGTGCCAGCAGCGATCGGGACGGCAGCTACACCTTC. It yields the protein CASSDRDGSYTF.

The gene calls are TRBV6-6 and TRBJ2-7; D remains unclear. The CDR3 has 12 residues. Between the trimmed V and J ends, which lost 4 bases and 6 bases, there was a span of 10 bases. The V gene's germline CDR1 is MNHNY and CDR2 SVGAGI (reference sequence). CDR3 region: CASSFSTAEQYF. Written as DNA, the CDR3 is TGTGCCAGCAGTTTTTCGACCGCCGAGCAGTACTTC.

The chain uses TRBV4-3 and TRBJ2-1, with 7 positions matching TRBD1. Per germline, CDR1 LGHNA and CDR2 YSLEER. V dropped 0 bases and J dropped 0; count of bases not matched to a gene: 5. The CDR3 extends over 17 amino acids. This CDR3 is CASSQDISGGSYNEQFF. In DNA, the CDR3 is TGCGCCAGCAGCCAAGATATTTCAGGGGGCTCCTACAATGAGCAGTTCTTC.

Ten or more counts support this clonotype. The genes are TRBV12-3 or TRBV12-4 and TRBJ1-6; 9 bases match TRBD1. V was pared by 6 bases and J by 6 bases, with 3 bases of the junction left unmatched. The CDR3 totals 14 residues. The CDR3 DNA sequence: TGTGCCAGCAGCCCGGGACAGGGTAATTCACCCCTCCACTTT. This translates into CASSPGQGNSPLHF.

In this sample, this clonotype turned up many times. This chain links TRBV6-5 with TRBJ2-3; possible D gene TRBD2, 6 bases. V lost 1 base and J lost 0, with 8 bases in between. The length of the CDR3 is 15 residues. CDR1 is MNHEY, CDR2 SVGAGI, per germline. The DNA of the CDR3 is TGTGCCAGCAGTTACTACGGGACTAGCACAGATACGCAGTATTTT. The encoded protein is CASSYYGTSTDTQYF.

The rearrangement uses TRBV4-3 and TRBJ2-3; 9 bases agree with TRBD1. The CDR3 spans 15 residues. Germline V lookup: CDR1 LGHNA, CDR2 YSLEER. V lost 4 bases to trimming and J lost 3 bases; unmatched junction nucleotides: 5. In DNA, the CDR3 is TGCGCCAGCAGCCTAACAGGGGGCGGAACAGATACGCAGTATTTT. Translation gives CASSLTGGGTDTQYF.

CDR3 protein: CASSTRGGTEGHYEQYF. CDR3 DNA: TGTGCCAGCAGTACAAGGGGAGGGACAGAAGGGCACTACGAGCAGTACTTC. This chain links TRBV6-1 with TRBJ2-7, with D possibly called TRBD1 or TRBD2 (7 bases each). CDR1 MNHNS and CDR2 SASEGT come from the germline V gene. The germline V and J ends were trimmed by 5 bases and 3 bases, with 23 bases remaining between them. This CDR3 is built from 17 residues.

This clonotype has at least ten counts. The chain couples TRBV5-1 to TRBJ1-2, with 11 nucleotides matching TRBD1. The V segment lost 0 bases and the J segment 10 bases; nucleotides outside the gene matches: 8. Germline V gene sequence: CDR1 SGHRS, CDR2 YFSETQ. The CDR3 loop spans 15 amino acids. Written as DNA, the CDR3 is TGCGCCAGCAGCTTGGCCGCGGGACAGGGGGTAGACTACACCTTC. As protein: CASSLAAGQGVDYTF.

V usage is TRBV20-1 and J usage is TRBJ1-1; D not certain. The CDR3 has 15 residues. Germline V CDR1 and CDR2: DFQATT, SNEGSKA (reference sequence). Trimming stripped 0 bases from V and 1 base from J, with 12 bases between. CDR3: CSARDPFGGNTEAFF. In nucleotides, the CDR3 is TGCAGTGCTAGAGATCCCTTCGGCGGGAACACTGAAGCTTTCTTT.